A selection of T cell receptor beta chains follows, all from one sample in a study of cytomegalovirus exposure and HLA in healthy donors. Sequenced by immunoSEQ multiplex PCR; TCRdb stores in-frame clones only, minus some. Among approximately 150,000 clones, approximately 71% were seen once, and the ten largest hold approximately 1.5%. Sequenced input: PBMCs. The receptors here all came from a man in his fifties or sixties in good health and CMV-seronegative. Both conserved end residues are part of each CDR3. Fields, in order: V gene, D gene, J gene, CDR3 length, clone size, CDR3 DNA, CDR3 protein. The D gene is left open where the match is weak. Some rows mark clone size as missing; the rest say once, few, many or name a class of expanded clone.

>TRBV19|NA|TRBJ2-6|15|NA
TGTGCCAGTAGTATACCAGGGTCTGGGGCCAACGTCCTGACTTTC
CASSIPGSGANVLTF
>TRBV5-6|NA|TRBJ1-6|13|NA
TGTGCCAGCAGCTCCTTCGTTAATTCACCCCTCCACTTT
CASSSFVNSPLHF
>TRBV28|NA|TRBJ2-7|12|NA
TGTGCCAGCGCTCCAGGGTTTCGCGAGCAGTACTTC
CASAPGFREQYF
>TRBV19|NA|TRBJ1-2|13|few
TGTGCCAGTAGTATCGGGGGTGACTATGGCTACACCTTC
CASSIGGDYGYTF
>TRBV2|TRBD1|TRBJ1-1|15|NA
TGTGCCAGCAGTGAGACGGGACAGGGGTCCACTGAAGCTTTCTTT
CASSETGQGSTEAFF
>TRBV5-1|TRBD2|TRBJ2-5|14|NA
TGCGCCAGCAGCTCGGGACTACTCCAAGAGACCCAGTACTTC
CASSSGLLQETQYF
>TRBV4-2|NA|TRBJ1-2|15|NA
TGTGCCAGCAGCCAAGATGGCGACTCGCCTTATGGCTACACCTTC
CASSQDGDSPYGYTF
>TRBV10-3|NA|TRBJ1-1|12|NA
TGTGCCATCAGTGCCGCGGGCACTGAAGCTTTCTTT
CAISAAGTEAFF
>TRBV7-8|NA|TRBJ2-3|11|NA
TGTGCCAGCAGCAGGGGGGATACGCAGTATTTT
CASSRGDTQYF
>TRBV23-1|NA|TRBJ2-2|18|NA
TGCGCCAGCAGTCAATTTAAAATAGGGACACTAAACACCGGGGAGCTGTTTTTT
CASSQFKIGTLNTGELFF
>TRBV29-1|NA|TRBJ2-2|16|NA
TGCAGCGTTGAAGTTTTTTCAGGGAGGGGGACCGGGGAGCTGTTTTTT
CSVEVFSGRGTGELFF
>TRBV29-1|TRBD1|TRBJ2-1|12|NA
TGCAGCGCTTGGACAGGGTACAATGAGCAGTTCTTC
CSAWTGYNEQFF
>TRBV2|TRBD1|TRBJ2-7|14|NA
TGTGCCAGCAGGGGGACAGGGGACATGTACGAGCAGTACTTC
CASRGTGDMYEQYF
>TRBV7-2|TRBD1|TRBJ1-3|16|once
TGTGCCAGCAGCGAAGGGACAGGGGGCTTTGTGGACACCATATATTTT
CASSEGTGGFVDTIYF
>TRBV25-1|NA|TRBJ2-7|14|NA
TGTGCCAGCGCTCCCCGGGACAACTCCTACGAGCAGTACTTC
CASAPRDNSYEQYF
>TRBV28|NA|TRBJ2-1|15|NA
TGTGCCAGCAGTCCCTCGGGCAGGGGCTACAATGAGCAGTTCTTC
CASSPSGRGYNEQFF
>TRBV5-6|TRBD1|TRBJ1-2|16|NA
TGTGCCAGCAGCGCCATAGGACAGGGAGGGTACTATGGCTACACCTTC
CASSAIGQGGYYGYTF
>TRBV29-1|NA|TRBJ1-1|11|NA
TGCAGCGTTGAGTCCGGGGCTGAAGCTTTCTTT
CSVESGAEAFF
>TRBV5-1|TRBD1|TRBJ2-5|14|NA
TGCGCCAGCAGCTCCGGGACAGCGCAAGAGACCCAGTACTTC
CASSSGTAQETQYF
>TRBV6-4|NA|TRBJ1-1|14|NA
TGTGCCAGCAGAGACACAGGGTTTAGCACTGAAGCTTTCTTT
CASRDTGFSTEAFF
>TRBV18|TRBD1|TRBJ1-5|16|NA
TGTGCCAGCTCAAGCTCGACAGGGAATAGCAATCAGCCCCAGCATTTT
CASSSSTGNSNQPQHF
>TRBV6-1|NA|TRBJ1-3|13|NA
TGTGCCAGCAGTGAAATTCAGGCAGACACCATATATTTT
CASSEIQADTIYF
>TRBV2|NA|TRBJ2-3|14|NA
TGTGCCAGCGTTTGGGGGGGCGGTACAGATACGCAGTATTTT
CASVWGGGTDTQYF
>TRBV5-4|TRBD1|TRBJ1-3|14|NA
TGTGCCAGCAGACAGGGGCAAGATGGAAACACCATATATTTT
CASRQGQDGNTIYF
>TRBV19|NA|TRBJ1-2|14|NA
TGTGCCAGTACCACGGGACAATACTCTGGGGGCTACACCTTC
CASTTGQYSGGYTF
>TRBV6-5|NA|TRBJ2-7|13|NA
TGTGCCAGCAGTCCCCTTAACGCACGGGAGCAGTACTTC
CASSPLNAREQYF
>TRBV6-5|TRBD1|TRBJ1-6|14|NA
TGTGCCAGCGGACTGACAGGGGAAAATTCACCCCTCCACTTT
CASGLTGENSPLHF
>TRBV5-1|NA|TRBJ1-2|13|NA
TGCGCCAGCAGCTTGGGACAGGCGCCTGGCTACACCTTC
CASSLGQAPGYTF
>TRBV9|TRBD2|TRBJ2-3|16|NA
TGTGCCAGCAGCGTCACTAGCGGGGGGGCTTCAGATACGCAGTATTTT
CASSVTSGGASDTQYF
>TRBV6-1|NA|TRBJ1-1|14|NA
TGTGCCAGCAACCTCCGAGGAGTGAACACTGAAGCTTTCTTT
CASNLRGVNTEAFF
>TRBV9|NA|TRBJ1-1|15|NA
TGTGCCAGCAGCGTAAACTCAGGTCTGAACACTGAAGCTTTCTTT
CASSVNSGLNTEAFF
>TRBV29-1|TRBD2|TRBJ2-7|17|NA
TGCAGCGCGATAACGGGACTAGCGGGGAGACCCTCCTACGAGCAGTACTTC
CSAITGLAGRPSYEQYF
>TRBV6-5|TRBD2|TRBJ2-3|16|NA
TGTGCCAGCAGTTCGGGTTTTGCGGGGGGAATAGATACGCAGTATTTT
CASSSGFAGGIDTQYF
>TRBV5-1|NA|TRBJ1-2|13|NA
TGCGCCAGCAGCTCACACCCCAGGGAAGGGGACACCTTC
CASSSHPREGDTF
>TRBV29-1|TRBD2|TRBJ2-3|16|NA
TGCAGCGTCCCGAGGGTAGCGGGGGGCGAGGGGGATACGCAGTATTTT
CSVPRVAGGEGDTQYF
>TRBV7-9|NA|TRBJ2-5|15|NA
TGTGCCAGCAGCACCGCCAGGGGAATCCAAGAGACCCAGTACTTC
CASSTARGIQETQYF
>TRBV5-8|TRBD2|TRBJ2-5|16|NA
TGTGCCAGCAGCCTTCGACTAGCGGGGGGTAAAGAGACCCAGTACTTC
CASSLRLAGGKETQYF
>TRBV19|TRBD1|TRBJ2-4|15|NA
TGTGCCAGTACCATGACAGGGGGAGTCAAAAACATTCAGTACTTC
CASTMTGGVKNIQYF
>TRBV16|NA|TRBJ2-7|15|NA
TGTGCCAGCAGCCGCGGGGACAGCAATTCCTACGAGCAGTACTTC
CASSRGDSNSYEQYF
>TRBV6-6|TRBD1|TRBJ1-5|14|NA
TGTGCCAGCAGTTACGGGACAGGGGCTACCCGGCGGCATTTT
CASSYGTGATRRHF
>TRBV11-2|TRBD2|TRBJ2-5|17|NA
TGTGCCAGCAGCTTAGGCCTAGCGGGGGTCGCCCAAGAGACCCAGTACTTC
CASSLGLAGVAQETQYF
>TRBV5-1|NA|TRBJ2-3|15|NA
TGCGCCAGTTTTAGAGCGGGTACAACCACAGATACGCAGTATTTT
CASFRAGTTTDTQYF
>TRBV4-1|NA|TRBJ1-4|16|NA
TGCGCCAGCAGCCAAGAAAGGGGATTTGGTAATGAAAAACTGTTTTTT
CASSQERGFGNEKLFF
>TRBV19|TRBD1|TRBJ2-2|16|NA
TGTGCCAGTAAACAACCCGGACAGGGGAGGGCCGGGGAGCTGTTTTTT
CASKQPGQGRAGELFF
>TRBV20-1|NA|TRBJ2-2|11|NA
TGCAGTGGGCGGAGCACCGGGGAGCTGTTTTTT
CSGRSTGELFF
>TRBV5-1|TRBD2|TRBJ2-5|15|few
TGCGCCAGCAGCTACACCCTAGCGGGGGGCGAGACCCAGTACTTC
CASSYTLAGGETQYF
>TRBV2|TRBD1|TRBJ1-1|16|NA
TGTGCCAGCAGTGACCACGCCGGGACAGGGGCCACTGAAGCTTTCTTT
CASSDHAGTGATEAFF
>TRBV5-1|TRBD1|TRBJ2-3|15|NA
TGCGCCAGCAGCCCCGGCAGGGGGATCGCAGATACGCAGTATTTT
CASSPGRGIADTQYF
>TRBV29-1|TRBD1|TRBJ1-1|13|few
TGCAGCGTGGGTTACAGGGGAATCACTGAAGCTTTCTTT
CSVGYRGITEAFF
>TRBV5-1|NA|TRBJ1-1|14|NA
TGCGCCAGCAGCTTGGGTTATCCGAACACTGAAGCTTTCTTT
CASSLGYPNTEAFF
>TRBV28|NA|TRBJ2-7|15|NA
TGTGCCAGCAGTGGACAGCTCCTTGGGTCCTACGAGCAGTACTTC
CASSGQLLGSYEQYF